This TCR beta chain came from a study of Ad26.COV2.S vaccination and SARS-CoV-2 variants. For the study at large: Of the COV1001 trial arms, the Ad26.COV2.S arm included the donor.

Treatment described: about 20 received Ad26.COV2.S at low or high dose, single or two shots; five or six received placebo; per-sample allocation not given. Samples were taken on day 63 after the first vaccine or placebo injection. Produced via immunoSEQ multiplex PCR; TCRdb's table is partial and in-frame only. The data contain around 320,000 clones, 86% of them singletons. The CDR3 is made up of 14 amino acids. Germline V gene sequence: CDR1 SGHKS, CDR2 YYEKEE (reference sequence). The junction had 6 bases not matched to a gene; V was cut back by 5 bases and J by 2 bases. This chain connects TRBV5-5 to TRBJ2-5; 7 nucleotides line up with TRBD1. The specimen was peripheral blood, collected in a trial of Ad26.COV2.S vaccine versus placebo. The TCR sequence derives from a person between 18 and 65 years old who received the Ad26.COV2.S COVID-19 vaccine or a placebo. In DNA form, the CDR3 reads TGTGCCAGCAGTGGTGGGACAGTACAAGAGACCCAGTACTTC. This sequence encodes CASSGGTVQETQYF.